This TCR beta chain is from a study of monozygotic twins with inflammatory bowel disease. CDR1 DFQATT and CDR2 SNEGSKA come from the germline V gene (reference sequence). The CDR3 contains 11 residues. From roughly 4,000 ng of total RNA, each TCR library was prepared. After re-calling the 5' RACE reads, TCRdb lists one entry per CDR3 protein, DNA absent. This table holds some 170,000 distinct CDR3 sequences. This chain links TRBV20-1 with TRBJ1-6. Sequencing used blood. This receptor was identified in a human donor with ulcerative colitis or Crohn's disease, or a healthy co-twin of an affected twin (not recorded which). CDR3 protein: CSARIGSPLHF.